This is a list of T cell receptor beta chains from one sample in a study of STAT3 mutations in large granular lymphocyte leukemia. Produced via immunoSEQ multiplex PCR; TCRdb's table is partial and in-frame only. The sample holds about 3,800 clones; less than 70% are singletons and the top ten take approximately 76%. The sample taken for sequencing was peripheral blood mononuclear cells. These receptors originate from a man aged 55 to 70 with T-cell large granular lymphocyte leukemia. Some clones in this sample may be carry-over from other donors' samples. Both conserved end residues are part of each CDR3. D genes are given only for firm matches. Part of the rows lack a size; the others show once, few, many or a class for expanded clones.

TRBJ1-4	TRBV5-6	TRBD1	NA	TGTGCCAGCAGCCCGGGACAGGGGTTGGCAACTAATGAAAAACTGTTTTTT	CASSPGQGLATNEKLFF
TRBJ2-7	TRBV19	TRBD1	NA	TGTGCCAGTAGTATACGGGACAGCCGCGAGCAGTACTTC	CASSIRDSREQYF
TRBJ2-5	TRBV29-1	NA	NA	TGCAGCGCCCGAGGGGGACTAGAGACCCAGTACTTC	CSARGGLETQYF
TRBJ1-1	TRBV30	NA	NA	TGTGCCTGGAAACTAGCGGGAAGAGACACTGAAGCTTTCTTT	CAWKLAGRDTEAFF
TRBJ2-1	TRBV5-1	TRBD2	NA	TGCGCCAGCAGCTTGAGTACTAGCGGGAGGGATGAGCAGTTCTTC	CASSLSTSGRDEQFF
TRBJ2-5	TRBV5-1	NA	NA	TGCGCCAGCAGCTTCGGGCCAGAAGAGACCCAGTACTTC	CASSFGPEETQYF
TRBJ1-4	TRBV2	NA	NA	TGTGCCAGCAGTGACCGGGGGTTGTTGGGTGAAAAACTGTTTTTT	CASSDRGLLGEKLFF
TRBJ1-2	TRBV30	NA	few	TGTGCCCGTTCAAAAGGGCCCGTAGGCTACACCTTC	CARSKGPVGYTF
TRBJ1-4	TRBV7-9	TRBD1	NA	TGTGCCAGCAGCCCTCTACCGGGACAGGGGGAAACAGGGCAATTGTTTTTT	CASSPLPGQGETGQLFF
TRBJ1-5	TRBV30	NA	NA	TGTGCCTGGAGTTCGGGGGGAAGTCAGCCCCAGCATTTT	CAWSSGGSQPQHF
TRBJ2-7	TRBV7-6	NA	once	TGTGCCAGCAGCTTAGGCCAGAACTACGAGCAGTACTTC	CASSLGQNYEQYF
TRBJ2-5	TRBV7-9	NA	NA	TGTGCCAGCAGCCTGCAAGGGGCCCAGTACTTC	CASSLQGAQYF
TRBJ2-1	TRBV29-1	NA	few	TGCAGCGTGGGTGGAGTTGAGCAGTTCTTC	CSVGGVEQFF
TRBJ2-6	TRBV27	NA	NA	TGTGCCAGCGGCCCCCGCGCAGGGGCCAACGTCCTGACTTTC	CASGPRAGANVLTF
TRBJ2-1	TRBV7-9	NA	few	TGTGCCAGCAGCTTAGACCAAAACCCGGGGTATGAGCAGTTCTTC	CASSLDQNPGYEQFF
TRBJ1-5	TRBV4-1	NA	NA	TGCGCCAGCAGCCAACCCTTGGGGGGAGGGAGCAATCAGCCCCAGCATTTT	CASSQPLGGGSNQPQHF
TRBJ2-7	TRBV5-1	NA	few	TGCGCCAGCAGCTTGGGTACGGGTTGGGAGCAGTACTTC	CASSLGTGWEQYF
TRBJ2-3	TRBV4-1	NA	NA	TGCGCCAGCAGCCAAGTCGCAGCTCGCACAGATACGCAGTATTTT	CASSQVAARTDTQYF
TRBJ1-5	TRBV9	NA	NA	TGTGCCAGCAGCGTAGGAAGCAATCAGCCCCAGCATTTT	CASSVGSNQPQHF
TRBJ1-5	TRBV6-1	NA	few	TGTGCCAGCAGTGAAAAGAGGGCTCAGCCCCAGCATTTT	CASSEKRAQPQHF
TRBJ2-2	TRBV10-3	NA	NA	TGTGCCATCAGCTCCGGGACACAGACCGGGGAGCTGTTTTTT	CAISSGTQTGELFF
TRBJ1-3	TRBV30	TRBD1	NA	TGTGCTGCCGGGACAGCCAGAAACACCATATATTTT	CAAGTARNTIYF
TRBJ1-2	TRBV5-4	NA	NA	TGTGCCAGCAGCCCACAGGGTGGGGACTATGGCTACACCTTC	CASSPQGGDYGYTF
TRBJ1-1	TRBV10-2	TRBD1	NA	TGCGCCAGCAGCCCTGACAGGGTTACTGAAGCTTTCTTT	CASSPDRVTEAFF
TRBJ1-5	TRBV6-5	TRBD1	NA	TGTGCCAGCAGGGGGACAGGGTATAGCAATCAGCCCCAGCATTTT	CASRGTGYSNQPQHF
TRBJ2-5	TRBV6-5	NA	NA	TGTGCCAGCAGTTACGGGTCAGGGGAAGAGACCCAGTACTTC	CASSYGSGEETQYF
TRBJ1-5	TRBV5-1	TRBD1	NA	TGCGCCAGCAGCCCCCAGGGGGGAGGCAATCAGCCCCAGCATTTT	CASSPQGGGNQPQHF
TRBJ1-1	TRBV12-5	TRBD1	few	TGTGCTAGCTCTATGGGACAGTACACTGAAGCTTTCTTT	CASSMGQYTEAFF
TRBJ2-3	TRBV7-9	NA	NA	TGTGCCAGCAGCTTAACTGGGCCAGATACGCAGTATTTT	CASSLTGPDTQYF
TRBJ2-3	TRBV5-1	NA	NA	TGCGCCAGCAGTAACGACACCGCTAGCACAGATACGCAGTATTTT	CASSNDTASTDTQYF
TRBJ1-3	TRBV6-5	NA	NA	TGTGCCAGCAGTTACCGGTCCGGGTTCTCTGGAAACACCATATATTTT	CASSYRSGFSGNTIYF
TRBJ1-6	TRBV5-1	NA	few	TGCGCCAGCAGCTCCAACCCCGAACAGGGTAGTTCACCCCTCCACTTT	CASSSNPEQGSSPLHF
TRBJ1-2	TRBV6-5	NA	NA	TGTGCCAGCAGTTCTATCAATGCGGGGTTCGGCTACACCTTC	CASSSINAGFGYTF
TRBJ2-5	TRBV5-1	NA	NA	TGCGCCAGCAGCTTGGGGTCTCATTCGGAGACCCAGTACTTC	CASSLGSHSETQYF
TRBJ2-1	TRBV5-1	NA	once	TGCGCCAGCAGCTTAGCGGACCGGGGCAATGAGCAGTTCTTC	CASSLADRGNEQFF
TRBJ2-3	TRBV7-9	TRBD2	once	TGTGCCAGCAGCTTAGTTAGCGGGGGCAGAGATACGCAGTATTTT	CASSLVSGGRDTQYF
TRBJ1-1	TRBV5-1	NA	few	TGCGCCAGCAGCTCTCAGGCGGGAGGTTATGAAGCTTTCTTT	CASSSQAGGYEAFF
TRBJ2-5	TRBV7-9	NA	few	TGTGCCAGCAGCTTAGTTCGGGGACTGGAGACCCAGTACTTC	CASSLVRGLETQYF
TRBJ1-5	TRBV7-9	NA	NA	TGTGCCAGCAGCTTAGCGACAGATTTGCAGCCCCAGCATTTT	CASSLATDLQPQHF
TRBJ1-6	TRBV5-1	NA	few	TGCGCCAGCAGCTTGTACGGGGAGACAATGCCCTCACCCCTCCACTTT	CASSLYGETMPSPLHF
TRBJ2-5	TRBV9	TRBD1	NA	TGTGCCAGCAGCCCCGGACAGGGACAAGAGACCCAGTACTTC	CASSPGQGQETQYF
TRBJ2-1	TRBV18	NA	NA	TGTGCCAGCTCACCCGAGGACATCCCGATCTTC	CASSPEDIPIF
TRBJ2-1	TRBV20-1	NA	NA	TGCAGTGCTGGGGGGGGGACAGAGCAGTTCTTC	CSAGGGTEQFF
TRBJ1-6	TRBV6-5	TRBD1	NA	TGTGCCAGCAGTCAAGACAGGGGGCTACGATCACCCCTCCACTTT	CASSQDRGLRSPLHF
TRBJ1-6	TRBV18	NA	NA	TGTGCCAGCTCACCATATTCGGACAGTAATTCACCCCTCCACTTT	CASSPYSDSNSPLHF
TRBJ2-5	TRBV5-4	TRBD2	NA	TGTGCCAGCAGCTTGCTAGGGGAGGGAGAGACCCAGTACTTC	CASSLLGEGETQYF
TRBJ2-5	TRBV18	TRBD1	once	TGTGCCAGCTCCCCCGGGACAGGGCAAGAGACCCAGTACTTC	CASSPGTGQETQYF
TRBJ2-1	TRBV20-1	NA	few	TGCAGTGCTGTCAGGGGTGAGCAGTTCTTC	CSAVRGEQFF